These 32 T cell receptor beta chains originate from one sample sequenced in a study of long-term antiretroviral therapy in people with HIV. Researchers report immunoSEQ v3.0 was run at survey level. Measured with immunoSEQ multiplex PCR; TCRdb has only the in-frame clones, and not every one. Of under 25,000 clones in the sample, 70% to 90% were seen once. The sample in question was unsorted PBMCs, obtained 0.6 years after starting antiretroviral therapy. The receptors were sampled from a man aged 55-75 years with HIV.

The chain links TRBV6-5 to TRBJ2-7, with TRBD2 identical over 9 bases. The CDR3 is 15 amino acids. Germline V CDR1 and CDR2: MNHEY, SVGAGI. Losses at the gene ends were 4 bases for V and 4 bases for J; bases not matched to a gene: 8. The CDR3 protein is CASSFSGTSRYEQYF. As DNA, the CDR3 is TGTGCCAGCAGTTTCTCCGGGACTAGCAGATACGAGCAGTACTTC.

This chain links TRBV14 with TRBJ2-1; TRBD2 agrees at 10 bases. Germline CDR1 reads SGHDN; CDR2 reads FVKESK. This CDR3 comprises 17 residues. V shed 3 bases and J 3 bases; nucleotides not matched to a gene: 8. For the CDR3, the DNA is TGTGCCAGCAGCCATCAAGCGACTAGCGGGTTCTACAATGAGCAGTTCTTC. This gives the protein CASSHQATSGFYNEQFF.

CDR3 nucleotide sequence: TGTGCCAGCAGCTCCGGGACAGGGCTAGATACGCAGTATTTT. The encoded protein is CASSSGTGLDTQYF. The chain joins TRBV5-4 to TRBJ2-3, with 9 bases that match TRBD1. Germline V gives CDR1 SGHNT, CDR2 YYREEE (reference sequence). With V trimmed by 3 bases and J by 5 bases, 4 bases remained unmatched. The CDR3 is made up of 14 amino acids.

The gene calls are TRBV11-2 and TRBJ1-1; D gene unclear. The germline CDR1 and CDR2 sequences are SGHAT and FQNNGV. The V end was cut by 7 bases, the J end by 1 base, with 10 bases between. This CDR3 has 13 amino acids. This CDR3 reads CASTGYENTEAFF. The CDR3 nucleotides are TGTGCCAGCACCGGGTACGAGAACACTGAAGCTTTCTTT.

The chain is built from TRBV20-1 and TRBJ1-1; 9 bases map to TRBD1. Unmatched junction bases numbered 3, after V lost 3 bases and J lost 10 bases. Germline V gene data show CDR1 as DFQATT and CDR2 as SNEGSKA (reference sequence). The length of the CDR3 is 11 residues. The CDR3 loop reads CSASGTGRAFF. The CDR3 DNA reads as TGCAGTGCTAGCGGGACAGGGAGAGCTTTCTTT.

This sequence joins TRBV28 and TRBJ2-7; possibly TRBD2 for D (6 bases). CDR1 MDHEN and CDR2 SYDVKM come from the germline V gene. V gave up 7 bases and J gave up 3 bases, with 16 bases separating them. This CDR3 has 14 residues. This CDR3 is CASKTGGTYYEQYF. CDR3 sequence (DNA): TGTGCCAGCAAGACCGGGGGTACCTACTACGAGCAGTACTTC.

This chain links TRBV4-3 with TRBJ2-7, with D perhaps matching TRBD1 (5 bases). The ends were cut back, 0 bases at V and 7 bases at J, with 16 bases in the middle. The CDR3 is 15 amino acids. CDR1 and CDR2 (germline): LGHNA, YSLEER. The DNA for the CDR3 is TGCGCCAGCAGCCAAGATGCGCAGGGCCTTGGGGAGCAGTACTTC. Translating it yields CASSQDAQGLGEQYF.

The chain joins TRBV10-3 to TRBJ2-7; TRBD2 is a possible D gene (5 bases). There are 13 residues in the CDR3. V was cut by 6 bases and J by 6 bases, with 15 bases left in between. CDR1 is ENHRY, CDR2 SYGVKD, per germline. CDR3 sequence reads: CAISNVVGGEQYF. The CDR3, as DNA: TGTGCCATCAGCAACGTGGTCGGAGGCGAGCAGTACTTC.

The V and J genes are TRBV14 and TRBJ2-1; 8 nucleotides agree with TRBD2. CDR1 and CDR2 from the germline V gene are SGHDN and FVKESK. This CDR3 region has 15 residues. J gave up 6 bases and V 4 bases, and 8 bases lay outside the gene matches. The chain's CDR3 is CASSPLAGIRNEQFF. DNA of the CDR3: TGTGCCAGCAGCCCCTTAGCGGGAATACGCAATGAGCAGTTCTTC.

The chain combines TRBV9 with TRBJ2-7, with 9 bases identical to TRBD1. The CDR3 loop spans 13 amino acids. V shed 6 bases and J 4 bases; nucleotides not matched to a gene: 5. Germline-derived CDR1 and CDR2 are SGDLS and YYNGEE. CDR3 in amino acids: CASTGGQGYEQYF. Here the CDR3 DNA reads TGTGCCAGCACCGGGGGACAGGGATACGAGCAGTACTTC.

The CDR3 nucleotides are TGCGCCAGCAGCCAGGGGGCCCTGGCTGGGGCCAACGTCCTGACTTTC. Residues: CASSQGALAGANVLTF. V gene TRBV5-1 combines with J gene TRBJ2-6; 8 positions match TRBD1. V gave up 4 bases and J gave up 2 bases; unmatched junction bases: 5. CDR3 length: 16 residues. Germline V gene lookup returns CDR1 SGHRS and CDR2 YFSETQ. Full variable domain (remainder filled in from reference TRBV5-1 and TRBJ2-6): KAGVTQTPRYLIKTRGQQVTLSCSPISGHRSVSWYQQTPGQGLQFLFEYFSETQRNKGNFPGRFSGRQFSNSRSEMNVSTLELGDSALYLCASSQGALAGANVLTFGAGSRLTVL.

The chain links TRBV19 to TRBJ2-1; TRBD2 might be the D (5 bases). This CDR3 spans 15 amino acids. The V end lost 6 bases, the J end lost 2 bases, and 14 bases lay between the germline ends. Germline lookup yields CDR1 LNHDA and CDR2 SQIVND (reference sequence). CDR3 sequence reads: CASRVGVGTYNEQFF. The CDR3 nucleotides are TGTGCCAGTAGAGTCGGGGTAGGGACCTACAATGAGCAGTTCTTC.

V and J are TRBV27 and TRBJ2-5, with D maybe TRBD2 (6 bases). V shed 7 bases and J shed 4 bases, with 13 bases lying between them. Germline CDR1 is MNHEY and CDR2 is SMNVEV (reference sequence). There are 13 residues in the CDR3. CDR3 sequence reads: CASIPDGGETQYF. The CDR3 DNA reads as TGTGCCAGCATCCCCGACGGGGGAGAGACCCAGTACTTC.

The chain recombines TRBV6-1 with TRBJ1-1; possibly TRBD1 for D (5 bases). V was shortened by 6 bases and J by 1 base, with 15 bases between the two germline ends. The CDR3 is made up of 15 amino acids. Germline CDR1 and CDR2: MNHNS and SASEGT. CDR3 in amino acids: CASRPDLTANTEAFF. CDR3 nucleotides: TGTGCCAGCAGACCAGATCTGACAGCGAACACTGAAGCTTTCTTT.

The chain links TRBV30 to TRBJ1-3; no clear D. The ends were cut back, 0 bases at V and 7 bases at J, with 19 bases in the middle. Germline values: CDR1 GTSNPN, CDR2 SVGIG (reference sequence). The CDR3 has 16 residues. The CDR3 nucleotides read TGTGCCTGGAGTGTAAAGGGTCCGTTCCCTGAGAACACCATATATTTT. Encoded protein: CAWSVKGPFPENTIYF. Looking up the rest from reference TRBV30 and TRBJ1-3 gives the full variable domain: SQTIHQWPATLVQPVGSPLSLECTVEGTSNPNLYWYRQAAGRGLQLLFYSVGIGQISSEVPQNLSASRPQDRQFILSSKKLLLSDSGFYLCAWSVKGPFPENTIYFGEGSWLTVV.

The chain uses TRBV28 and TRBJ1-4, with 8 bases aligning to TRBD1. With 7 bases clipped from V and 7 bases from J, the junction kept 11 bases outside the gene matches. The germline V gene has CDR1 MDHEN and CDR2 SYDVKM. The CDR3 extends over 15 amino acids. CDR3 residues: CASTQPDRVIEKLFF. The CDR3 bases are TGTGCCAGCACCCAACCGGACAGGGTAATTGAAAAACTGTTTTTT.

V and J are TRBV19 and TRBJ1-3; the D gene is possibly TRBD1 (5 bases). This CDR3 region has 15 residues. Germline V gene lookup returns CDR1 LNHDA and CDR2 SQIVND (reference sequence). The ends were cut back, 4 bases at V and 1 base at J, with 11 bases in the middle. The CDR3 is CASSTRQQSGNTIYF. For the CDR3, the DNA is TGTGCCAGTAGTACAAGACAGCAATCTGGAAACACCATATATTTT.

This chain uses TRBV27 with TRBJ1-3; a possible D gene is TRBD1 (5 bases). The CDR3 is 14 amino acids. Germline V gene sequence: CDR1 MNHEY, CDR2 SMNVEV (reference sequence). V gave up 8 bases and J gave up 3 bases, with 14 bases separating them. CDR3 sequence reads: CASAMQGSGNTIYF. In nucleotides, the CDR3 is TGTGCCAGCGCCATGCAGGGCAGTGGAAACACCATATATTTT.

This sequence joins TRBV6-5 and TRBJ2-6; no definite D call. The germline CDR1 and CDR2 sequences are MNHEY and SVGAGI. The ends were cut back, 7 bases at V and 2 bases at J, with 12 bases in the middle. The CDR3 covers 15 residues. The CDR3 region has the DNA TGTGCCAGCACCCGACTTTGGACTGGGGCCAACGTCCTGACTTTC. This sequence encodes CASTRLWTGANVLTF.

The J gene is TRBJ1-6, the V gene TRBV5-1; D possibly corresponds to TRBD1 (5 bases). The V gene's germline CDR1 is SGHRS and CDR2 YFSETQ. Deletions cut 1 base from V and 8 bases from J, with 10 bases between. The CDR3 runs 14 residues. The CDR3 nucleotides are TGCGCCAGCAGCTTGAGGCAGGGAGATTCACCCCTCCACTTT. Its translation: CASSLRQGDSPLHF.

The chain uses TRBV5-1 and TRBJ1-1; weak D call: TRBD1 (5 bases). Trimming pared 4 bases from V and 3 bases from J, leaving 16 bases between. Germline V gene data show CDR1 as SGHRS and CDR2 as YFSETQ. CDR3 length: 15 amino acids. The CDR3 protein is CASSPIGGGYTEAFF. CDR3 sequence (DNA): TGCGCCAGCAGCCCCATCGGCGGGGGTTACACTGAAGCTTTCTTT.

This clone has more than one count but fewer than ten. CDR3: CASSARTGNYGYTF. CDR3 DNA: TGTGCCAGCAGCGCCCGGACAGGGAACTATGGCTACACCTTC. The chain carries TRBV9 and TRBJ1-2; 8 bases are a match to TRBD1. The V and J ends lost 3 bases and 2 bases, in that order; junction bases with no gene match: 3. The CDR3 loop spans 14 amino acids. CDR1 is SGDLS, CDR2 YYNGEE, per germline.

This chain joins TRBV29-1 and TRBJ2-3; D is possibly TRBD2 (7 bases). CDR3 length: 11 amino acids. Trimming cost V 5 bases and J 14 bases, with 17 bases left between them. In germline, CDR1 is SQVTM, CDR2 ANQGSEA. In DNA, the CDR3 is TGCAGCGTTCGGATGGGGGGGCCCCCGTATTTT. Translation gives CSVRMGGPPYF.

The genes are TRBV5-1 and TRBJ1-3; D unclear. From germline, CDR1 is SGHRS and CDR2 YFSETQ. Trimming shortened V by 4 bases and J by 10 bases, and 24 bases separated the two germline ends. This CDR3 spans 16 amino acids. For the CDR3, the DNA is TGCGCCAGCAGCCCCCGGACTGATGGGGTACCTGGGACCATATATTTT. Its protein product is CASSPRTDGVPGTIYF. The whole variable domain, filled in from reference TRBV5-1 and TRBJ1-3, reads KAGVTQTPRYLIKTRGQQVTLSCSPISGHRSVSWYQQTPGQGLQFLFEYFSETQRNKGNFPGRFSGRQFSNSRSEMNVSTLELGDSALYLCASSPRTDGVPGTIYFGEGSWLTVV.

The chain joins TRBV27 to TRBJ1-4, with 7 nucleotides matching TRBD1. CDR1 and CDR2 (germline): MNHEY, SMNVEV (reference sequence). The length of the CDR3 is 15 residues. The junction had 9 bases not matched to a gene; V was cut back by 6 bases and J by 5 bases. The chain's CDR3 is CASRLQQGSNEKLFF. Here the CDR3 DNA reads TGTGCCAGCAGGCTACAACAGGGGTCGAATGAAAAACTGTTTTTT.

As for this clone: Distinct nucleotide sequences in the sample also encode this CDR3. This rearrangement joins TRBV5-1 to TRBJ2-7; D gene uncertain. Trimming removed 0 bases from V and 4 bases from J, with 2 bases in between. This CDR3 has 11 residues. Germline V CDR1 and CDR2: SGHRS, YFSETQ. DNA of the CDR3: TGCGCCAGCAGCTTGGGTTACGAGCAGTACTTC. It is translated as CASSLGYEQYF. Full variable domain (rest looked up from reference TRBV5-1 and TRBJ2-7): KAGVTQTPRYLIKTRGQQVTLSCSPISGHRSVSWYQQTPGQGLQFLFEYFSETQRNKGNFPGRFSGRQFSNSRSEMNVSTLELGDSALYLCASSLGYEQYFGPGTRLTVT.

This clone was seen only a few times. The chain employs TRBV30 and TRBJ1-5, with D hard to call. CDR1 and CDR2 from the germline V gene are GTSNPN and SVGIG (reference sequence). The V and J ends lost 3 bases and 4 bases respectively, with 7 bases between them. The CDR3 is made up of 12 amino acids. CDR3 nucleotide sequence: TGTGCCTGGAGGCAGAATAATCAGCCCCAGCATTTT. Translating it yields CAWRQNNQPQHF.

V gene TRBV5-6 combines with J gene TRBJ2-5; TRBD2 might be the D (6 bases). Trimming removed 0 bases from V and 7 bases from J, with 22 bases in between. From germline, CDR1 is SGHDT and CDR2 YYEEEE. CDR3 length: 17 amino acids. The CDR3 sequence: CASSLVIVGQGGGTQYF. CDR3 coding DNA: TGTGCCAGCAGCTTGGTTATTGTGGGCCAGGGAGGAGGGACCCAGTACTTC.

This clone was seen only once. The CDR3 bases are TGTGCCAGCAGCTTGGAAGGGACGAGGACAGATACGCAGTATTTT. Its translation is CASSLEGTRTDTQYF. The chain links TRBV5-5 to TRBJ2-3; D may be TRBD1 or TRBD2 (5 bases each). Germline V gene data show CDR1 as SGHKS and CDR2 as YYEKEE (reference sequence). V shed 0 bases and J shed 3 bases, with 11 bases lying between them. The CDR3 is 15 amino acids. Drawing the rest from reference TRBV5-5 and TRBJ2-3, the complete variable domain is DAGVTQSPTHLIKTRGQQVTLRCSPISGHKSVSWYQQVLGQGPQFIFQYYEKEERGRGNFPDRFSARQFPNYSSELNVNALLLGDSALYLCASSLEGTRTDTQYFGPGTRLTVL.

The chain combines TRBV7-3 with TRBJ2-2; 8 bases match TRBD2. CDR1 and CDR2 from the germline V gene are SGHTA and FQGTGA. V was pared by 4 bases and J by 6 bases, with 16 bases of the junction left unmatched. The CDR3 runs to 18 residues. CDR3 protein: CASSSILPSGGLPGELFF. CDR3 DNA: TGTGCCAGCAGCTCCATCCTCCCTTCGGGGGGGCTACCCGGGGAGCTGTTTTTT.

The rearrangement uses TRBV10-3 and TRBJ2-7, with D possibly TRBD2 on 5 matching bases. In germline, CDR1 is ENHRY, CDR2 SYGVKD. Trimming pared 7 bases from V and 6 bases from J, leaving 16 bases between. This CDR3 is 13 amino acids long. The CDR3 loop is CAITGDRGSEQYF. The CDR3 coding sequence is TGTGCCATCACCGGGGATCGAGGGAGCGAGCAGTACTTC.

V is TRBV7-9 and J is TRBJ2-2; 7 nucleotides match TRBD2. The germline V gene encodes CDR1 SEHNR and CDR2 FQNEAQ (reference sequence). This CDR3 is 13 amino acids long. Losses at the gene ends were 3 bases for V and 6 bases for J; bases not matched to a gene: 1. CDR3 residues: CASSFAGAGELFF. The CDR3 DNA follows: TGTGCCAGCAGCTTTGCGGGGGCCGGGGAGCTGTTTTTT. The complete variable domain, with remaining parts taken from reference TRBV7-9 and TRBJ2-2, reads DTGVSQNPRHKITKRGQNVTFRCDPISEHNRLYWYRQTLGQGPEFLTYFQNEAQLEKSRLLSDRFSAERPKGSFSTLEIQRTEQGDSAMYLCASSFAGAGELFFGEGSRLTVL.